The 17 T cell receptor beta chains below all came from one sample that was sequenced in a study of response to subunit inactivated influenza vaccine. Using its own MiXCR run on the RT-PCR reads, TCRdb lists one record per CDR3 protein. The data show 650,000 to 850,000 distinct CDR3 sequences, approximately 13% seen once. Source: PBMCs from blood, taken 14 to 15 days before vaccination. The origin of the receptors is a man between 45 and 60 years old who received an inactivated influenza vaccine.

A few counts support this clonotype. This sequence joins TRBV20-1 and TRBJ2-7, with 7 nucleotides matching TRBD1. With 6 bases clipped from V and 1 base from J, the junction kept 12 bases outside the gene matches. CDR3 length equals 15 residues. The germline CDR1 and CDR2 sequences are DFQATT and SNEGSKA (reference sequence). CDR3 sequence: CSARVPGQWSYEQYF. CDR3 nucleotide sequence: TGCAGTGCCCGTGTACCGGGACAGTGGTCCTACGAGCAGTACTTC.

This clonotype was recorded a few times. This chain joins TRBV7-2 and TRBJ2-3, with a possible D match to TRBD2 (5 bases). The germline gives CDR1 SGHTA, CDR2 FQGNSA. This CDR3 comprises 15 residues. The ends were cut back, 5 bases at V and 1 base at J, with 13 bases in the middle. CDR3 bases: TGTGCCAGCAGCGCCTGGGCGGGTCGCACAGATACGCAGTATTTT. Translation: CASSAWAGRTDTQYF.

The V gene is TRBV6-5, the J gene TRBJ2-5, with 8 bases that match TRBD1. The CDR3 has 14 amino acids. After removal of 4 bases from V and 4 bases from J, the junction contained 5 bases not matched to a gene. Germline CDR1 is MNHEY and CDR2 is SVGAGI. DNA of the CDR3: TGTGCCAGCAGTTCAGGGGGCGTTGGAGAGACCCAGTACTTC. This codes for CASSSGGVGETQYF.

The rearrangement uses TRBV28 and TRBJ1-4; 7 nucleotides line up with TRBD1. Germline V gene data show CDR1 as MDHEN and CDR2 as SYDVKM. V shed 3 bases, J shed 8 bases, and the junction held 6 bases outside the gene matches. This CDR3 has 14 amino acids. The CDR3 bases are TGTGCCAGCAGTTTTGAAGGGGGCGTCGAAAAACTGTTTTTT. As protein: CASSFEGGVEKLFF. Full variable domain (remainder filled in from reference TRBV28 and TRBJ1-4): DVKVTQSSRYLVKRTGEKVFLECVQDMDHENMFWYRQDPGLGLRLIYFSYDVKMKEKGDIPEGYSVSREKKERFSLILESASTNQTSMYLCASSFEGGVEKLFFGSGTQLSVL.

The J gene is TRBJ1-3, the V gene TRBV9; 7 bases agree with TRBD1. CDR3 size: 16 residues. Germline V lookup: CDR1 SGDLS, CDR2 YYNGEE. The V and J ends lost 3 bases and 0 bases, in that order; junction bases with no gene match: 6. The CDR3 nucleotides read TGTGCCAGCAGCGCTAGACAGGGAAGCTCTGGAAACACCATATATTTT. This gives the protein CASSARQGSSGNTIYF.

This clonotype was picked up many times. The chain couples TRBV29-1 to TRBJ2-3, with TRBD2 matching over 9 bases. There are 14 residues in the CDR3. Germline CDR1 reads SQVTM; CDR2 reads ANQGSEA. The ends lost 2 bases at V and 3 bases at J; junction bases unmatched: 3. This CDR3 is CSVEKAGGTDTQYF. CDR3 coding DNA: TGCAGCGTTGAAAAAGCGGGAGGTACAGATACGCAGTATTTT.

This clonotype was counted between two and nine times. The rearrangement uses TRBV4-3 and TRBJ1-5; 9 bases are shared with TRBD1. Germline CDR1 LGHNA, CDR2 YSLEER. CDR3 length: 16 amino acids. The junction had 5 bases not matched to a gene; V was cut back by 3 bases and J by 2 bases. The CDR3 here is CASSQGTGKGNQPQHF. The CDR3 bases are TGCGCCAGCAGCCAGGGGACAGGGAAGGGCAATCAGCCCCAGCATTTT.

This clonotype was seen ten or more times. The CDR3 reads CASSLERSSYNEQFF. The CDR3 nucleotides read TGTGCCAGCAGCTTAGAGAGAAGCTCCTACAATGAGCAGTTCTTC. The chain has TRBV7-2 and TRBJ2-1; D unresolved. Trimming pared 1 base from V and 0 bases from J, leaving 7 bases between. The CDR3 extends over 15 amino acids. The germline gives CDR1 SGHTA, CDR2 FQGNSA.

This clonotype was recorded at least ten times. The chain combines TRBV3-1 with TRBJ2-1; D is uncertain. The ends were cut back, 4 bases at V and 1 base at J, with 14 bases in the middle. Germline V gives CDR1 LGHDT, CDR2 YNNKEL (reference sequence). The CDR3 extends over 16 amino acids. DNA of the CDR3: TGTGCCAGCAGCCCGACCGTTGGCGTTTCCTACAATGAGCAGTTCTTC. Residues: CASSPTVGVSYNEQFF.

This clonotype was observed a few times. This chain connects TRBV7-2 to TRBJ2-2, with a tentative D call TRBD1 (7 bases). CDR1 is SGHTA, CDR2 FQGNSA, per germline. CDR3 length equals 16 residues. V lost 2 bases and J 6 bases, leaving 16 bases between the germline ends. For the CDR3, the DNA is TGTGCCAGCAGCTTACACAGACAGGGAGGAGCCGGGGAGCTGTTTTTT. This gives the protein CASSLHRQGGAGELFF.

The genes are TRBV5-6 and TRBJ2-7; 10 bases line up with TRBD1. Germline V lookup: CDR1 SGHDT, CDR2 YYEEEE. V trimming: 2 bases; J trimming: 2 bases; junction bases outside the gene matches: 7. CDR3 length equals 16 residues. The CDR3 is CASSLLRDRGTYEQYF. The CDR3 DNA reads as TGTGCCAGCAGCTTACTCCGGGACAGGGGTACCTACGAGCAGTACTTC.

This chain joins TRBV28 and TRBJ2-7, with 11 positions matching TRBD2. The CDR3 is 16 amino acids. Germline CDR1 reads MDHEN; CDR2 reads SYDVKM. The V segment lost 0 bases and the J segment 2 bases; nucleotides outside the gene matches: 3. This CDR3 reads CASSLWLAGGPYEQYF. In DNA, the CDR3 is TGTGCCAGCAGTTTATGGTTAGCGGGGGGGCCCTACGAGCAGTACTTC.

The chain couples TRBV15 to TRBJ2-1, with D possibly matching TRBD1 (5 bases). V lost 0 bases to trimming and J lost 8 bases, with 11 bases between them. The germline V gene encodes CDR1 LNHNV and CDR2 YYDKDF (reference sequence). The CDR3 covers 14 residues. The chain's CDR3 is CATSRDRVLDEQFF. The DNA for the CDR3 is TGTGCCACCAGCAGAGACAGGGTCTTAGATGAGCAGTTCTTC.

This clonotype occurred a few times. The gene calls are TRBV20-1 and TRBJ2-4, with 14 positions matching TRBD2. The CDR3 covers 17 residues. The J segment lost 11 bases and the V segment lost 0 bases, leaving 12 bases of the junction unmatched. The V gene's germline CDR1 is DFQATT and CDR2 SNEGSKA (reference sequence). CDR3 sequence reads: CSARDQAPTSGRGFQYF. DNA for the CDR3: TGCAGTGCTAGAGATCAAGCCCCGACTAGCGGGAGGGGGTTTCAGTACTTC.

This chain links TRBV3-1 with TRBJ1-1; D is perhaps TRBD1 (5 bases). V was shortened by 3 bases and J by 3 bases, with 14 bases between the two germline ends. The CDR3 is 15 amino acids. Per germline, CDR1 LGHDT and CDR2 YNNKEL (reference sequence). The CDR3 nucleotides are TGTGCCAGCAGCCACCGAGGGTCAGGGTACACTGAAGCTTTCTTT. Protein: CASSHRGSGYTEAFF. Combining the CDR3 with reference TRBV3-1 and TRBJ1-1 gives the whole variable domain DTAVSQTPKYLVTQMGNDKSIKCEQNLGHDTMYWYKQDSKKFLKIMFSYNNKELIINETVPNRFSPKSPDKAHLNLHINSLELGDSAVYFCASSHRGSGYTEAFFGQGTRLTVV.

This clonotype has a handful of counts. V usage is TRBV7-8 and J usage is TRBJ2-1; TRBD1 or TRBD2 may be the D gene (5 bases each). Between the trimmed V and J ends, which lost 5 bases and 5 bases, there was a span of 19 bases. The CDR3 extends over 16 amino acids. Looked up from germline, CDR1 is SGHVS and CDR2 is FQNEAQ. The DNA of the CDR3 is TGTGCCAGCAGCCAGCTAATACTAGGGGAGAACAATGAGCAGTTCTTC. It codes for CASSQLILGENNEQFF.

The chain uses TRBV5-5 and TRBJ2-5, with 9 bases aligning to TRBD2. Trimming removed 2 bases from V and 4 bases from J; junction bases left unmatched: 9. Germline CDR1 is SGHKS and CDR2 is YYEKEE (reference sequence). The CDR3 consists of 16 residues. CDR3 in DNA: TGTGCCAGCAGCTTTTATACTAGCGGGTCGGGAGAGACCCAGTACTTC. Its translation: CASSFYTSGSGETQYF.